Shown below are 13 T cell receptor beta chains from a single sample sequenced in a study of beta chain features in type 1 diabetes. Reverse transcription of all isolated RNA meant that expressed TCRB transcripts were sequenced. Some clones are missing from TCRdb's copy, which holds only in-frame ones; the method was immunoSEQ multiplex PCR. There are about 340,000 clones in the sample; roughly 13% occur only once, and about 0.016% lies in the top ten. The study's findings and limits: The study found moderately but significantly shorter TCRB CDR3s in all four CD4+ subsets of Type 1 diabetes patients.

Antigens of these TCRs are unknown. The sequencing sample was made of naive CD4+ T cells from blood. The origin of the receptors is a woman aged 18-29 years with type 1 diabetes.

The V gene is TRBV7-7, the J gene TRBJ2-1; no clear D. The CDR3 extends over 13 amino acids. Germline CDR1 SSHAT, CDR2 FNYEAQ (reference sequence). V gave up 1 base and J gave up 5 bases, with 6 bases separating them. The CDR3 reads CASSLDRDNEQFF. The CDR3 bases are TGTGCCAGCAGCTTAGATCGGGACAATGAGCAGTTCTTC.

V usage is TRBV7-3 and J usage is TRBJ2-7; D perhaps matches TRBD1 (6 bases). Germline-derived CDR1 and CDR2 are SGHTA and FQGTGA. The V end lost 3 bases, the J end lost 4 bases, and 16 bases lay between the germline ends. The CDR3 is 15 residues long. The CDR3 spells CASSFSLGQHYEQYF. CDR3 in DNA: TGTGCCAGCAGCTTCTCGTTAGGACAGCATTACGAGCAGTACTTC.

The chain joins TRBV25-1 to TRBJ2-7, with TRBD1 matching over 7 bases. This CDR3 has 16 amino acids. With 0 bases clipped from V and 3 bases from J, the junction kept 8 bases outside the gene matches. The V gene's germline CDR1 is MGHDK and CDR2 SYGVNS. Written as DNA, the CDR3 is TGTGCCAGCAGTGAATATGGTCTGGGACAGAGCTACGAGCAGTACTTC. Protein sequence: CASSEYGLGQSYEQYF.

V usage is TRBV18 and J usage is TRBJ1-1, with D perhaps TRBD1 (5 bases). CDR1 KGHSH and CDR2 LQKENI come from the germline V gene. The CDR3 is 17 amino acids. The V gene lost 3 bases and the J gene lost 0 bases, with 17 bases spanning the gap. CDR3 nucleotides: TGTGCCAGCTCACCCATACGAAGAAGACAGATGAACACTGAAGCTTTCTTT. This codes for CASSPIRRRQMNTEAFF.

The rearrangement joins TRBV5-1 to TRBJ1-2, with 10 bases that match TRBD1. The CDR3 sequence is 16 residues long. Per germline, CDR1 SGHRS and CDR2 YFSETQ. Unmatched junction bases numbered 10, after V lost 0 bases and J lost 8 bases. The CDR3 loop reads CASSLGRTGGPYGYTF. CDR3 bases: TGCGCCAGCAGCTTGGGGAGGACAGGGGGACCGTACGGCTACACCTTC.

V and J are TRBV28 and TRBJ2-7, with 9 bases matching TRBD1. The CDR3 consists of 16 residues. Trimming cost V 5 bases and J 2 bases; bases outside gene matches: 10. The germline CDR1 and CDR2 sequences are MDHEN and SYDVKM. CDR3 loop: CASSRGGTGTTYEQYF. For the CDR3, the DNA is TGTGCCAGCAGTCGAGGCGGGACAGGGACTACCTACGAGCAGTACTTC.

V gene TRBV11-2 combines with J gene TRBJ2-1, with D hard to call. This CDR3 is built from 13 residues. CDR1 SGHAT and CDR2 FQNNGV come from the germline V gene. Trimming removed 1 base from V and 3 bases from J, with 4 bases in between. The CDR3 reads CASSLAIYNEQFF. CDR3 sequence (DNA): TGTGCCAGCAGCTTAGCCATCTACAATGAGCAGTTCTTC.

This chain joins TRBV27 and TRBJ2-5; no clear D. Germline assignment: CDR1 MNHEY and CDR2 SMNVEV (reference sequence). The CDR3 runs 11 residues. V lost 6 bases and J lost 2, with 4 bases in between. The CDR3 DNA is TGTGCCAGCAGCCCTCAAGAGACCCAGTACTTC. It is translated as CASSPQETQYF.

This clone has a handful of counts. The chain combines TRBV27 with TRBJ1-2; TRBD1 aligns across 7 bases. Germline V lookup: CDR1 MNHEY, CDR2 SMNVEV (reference sequence). CDR3 size: 15 residues. The junction had 8 bases not matched to a gene; V was cut back by 5 bases and J by 2 bases. The DNA of the CDR3 is TGTGCCAGCAGTCCTATGGGACAGATCAACTATGGCTACACCTTC. Its translation: CASSPMGQINYGYTF.

This clone was counted only a few times. This chain joins TRBV5-1 and TRBJ1-1, with D possibly matching TRBD1 (6 bases). The length of the CDR3 is 15 residues. Germline lookup yields CDR1 SGHRS and CDR2 YFSETQ. V was clipped by 4 bases and J by 0 bases, with 13 bases between them. The CDR3 protein is CASSRPDRLNTEAFF. The CDR3, as DNA: TGCGCCAGCAGCAGGCCCGACAGGCTGAACACTGAAGCTTTCTTT.

This rearrangement joins TRBV2 to TRBJ2-1; D gene uncertain. The CDR3 covers 15 residues. V was shortened by 6 bases and J by 0 bases, with 12 bases between the two germline ends. Per germline, CDR1 SNHLY and CDR2 FYNNEI. CDR3 nucleotides: TGTGCCAGCAGCCTTAACTTCCCCTCCTACAATGAGCAGTTCTTC. Translated, it gives CASSLNFPSYNEQFF.

In its sample, this clone was seen a few times. The chain recombines TRBV29-1 with TRBJ2-1, with TRBD2 identical over 12 bases. The junction had 8 bases not matched to a gene; V was cut back by 1 base and J by 4 bases. CDR3 length equals 17 residues. The germline gives CDR1 SQVTM, CDR2 ANQGSEA. The CDR3 nucleotides read TGCAGCGTTGAAGGAAGCCTAGCGGGAGGGCCGTACAATGAGCAGTTCTTC. Protein sequence: CSVEGSLAGGPYNEQFF.

The gene calls are TRBV30 and TRBJ1-2; possible D gene TRBD1, 5 bases. CDR1 and CDR2 (germline): GTSNPN, SVGIG (reference sequence). Deletions cut 0 bases from V and 3 bases from J, with 8 bases between. This CDR3 comprises 13 residues. CDR3 DNA sequence: TGTGCCTGGAGTGTTGGAGGGGACTATGGCTACACCTTC. Amino acid sequence: CAWSVGGDYGYTF.